This TCR beta chain was documented in a study of blood T cell repertoires in COVID-19 (dated by TCRdb to about 2020). As for the study more broadly: Collaborator samples came from the United States, Italy and Spain and covered acute and convalescent phases of COVID-19. The repertoires were made available in a free public database intended to serve as a resource for research on the immune response to SARS-CoV-2. Subjects who had been exposed to COVID-19, were actively infected with it, or had recovered from it provided the deeply sampled blood TCRbeta repertoires that made up the dataset. Where HLA class I and class II types were available, the types were taken from metadata supplied by the sample provider, not from assay-based typing. The material from the prospective study consisted of cDNA or gDNA derived from T cells, B-cell-depleted T cells, or PBMCs. Samples came from the ongoing ImmuneRACE study (first 160 participants) plus 1,254 subjects from 6 global collaborators. Sample metadata almost always included a de-identified subject ID, COVID-19 status, age in years and sex.

Points the paper makes about the study in general: How much clinical and demographic metadata was included differed by source and by participant, and the metadata was provided uncurated.

TCRbeta CDR3 regions were amplified from genomic DNA using the immunoSEQ Assay, a bias-controlled multiplex PCR. Per the authors' processing: Within the assay, amplification of reference gene primers was used to estimate how many nucleated cells each sample contained. Sequence reads were collapsed and filtered to measure the absolute abundance of every unique TCRbeta CDR3 rearrangement. For each sample, productive Simpson clonality was calculated as the square root of Simpson's diversity index over productive rearrangements. The immuneACCESS repertoire file appears here via TCRdb, limited to in-frame rearrangements. These files lack a portion of the clones; in checked studies, under half of the deficit traces to unresolved V genes, and the cause of the others is not known. That table is the source of V, J and clone size, and D and trimming were worked out from the DNA. For this sample there are roughly 190,000 clones; about 86% appear just once. The ten largest account for 7% of the sample.

From cysteine to phenylalanine, the CDR3 is 11 amino acids long. Solely the CDR3 DNA is kept, with 33 bases framed from the first base. CDR1 SGHRS and CDR2 YFSETQ were looked up in the germline V gene. V loses 0 bases of germline sequence and J loses 7 bases, and the interval between the two ends is 4 bases. Each collaborating institution followed its own protocols to collect whole blood in K2EDTA tubes. For TCRbeta analysis, collaborators shipped samples as frozen whole blood, isolated PBMCs, or DNA extracted from either of those sample types. Of note for this clone: It lacks a known antigen. Within one base of it there is no much larger clone, and no base qualities were kept.

This clonotype was sampled from a woman older than 75 in a cohort sampled during active or convalescent COVID-19. Material: peripheral blood. This receptor chain uses TRBV5-1 and TRBJ1-2, with no D gene named confidently. The CDR3 in this case is CASSLDGGYTF. The DNA sequence is TGCGCCAGCAGCTTGGACGGTGGCTACACCTTC.